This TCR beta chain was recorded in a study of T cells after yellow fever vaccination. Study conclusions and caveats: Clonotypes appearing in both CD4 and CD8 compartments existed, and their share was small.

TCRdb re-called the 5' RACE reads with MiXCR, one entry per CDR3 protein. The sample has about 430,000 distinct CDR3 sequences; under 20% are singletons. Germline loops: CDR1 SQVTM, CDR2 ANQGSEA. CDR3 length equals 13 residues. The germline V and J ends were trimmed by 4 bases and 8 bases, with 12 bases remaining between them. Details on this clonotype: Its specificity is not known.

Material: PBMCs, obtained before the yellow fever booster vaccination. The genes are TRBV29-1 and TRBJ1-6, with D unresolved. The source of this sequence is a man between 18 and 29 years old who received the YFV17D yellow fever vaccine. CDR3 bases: TGCAGCGTTGTTGTAGGGAGTGATTCACCCCTCCACTTT. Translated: CSVVVGSDSPLHF.